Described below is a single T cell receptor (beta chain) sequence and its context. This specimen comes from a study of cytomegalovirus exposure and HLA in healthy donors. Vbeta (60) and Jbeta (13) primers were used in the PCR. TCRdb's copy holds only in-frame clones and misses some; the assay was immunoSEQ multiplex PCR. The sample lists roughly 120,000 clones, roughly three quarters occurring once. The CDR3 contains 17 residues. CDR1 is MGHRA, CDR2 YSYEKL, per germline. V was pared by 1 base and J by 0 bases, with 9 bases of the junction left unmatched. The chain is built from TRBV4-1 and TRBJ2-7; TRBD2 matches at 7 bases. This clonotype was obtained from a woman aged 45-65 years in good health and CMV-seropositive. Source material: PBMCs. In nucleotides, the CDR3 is TGCGCCAGCAGCCAAGGGGACTACCTTATTGGCTCCTACGAGCAGTACTTC. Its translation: CASSQGDYLIGSYEQYF.